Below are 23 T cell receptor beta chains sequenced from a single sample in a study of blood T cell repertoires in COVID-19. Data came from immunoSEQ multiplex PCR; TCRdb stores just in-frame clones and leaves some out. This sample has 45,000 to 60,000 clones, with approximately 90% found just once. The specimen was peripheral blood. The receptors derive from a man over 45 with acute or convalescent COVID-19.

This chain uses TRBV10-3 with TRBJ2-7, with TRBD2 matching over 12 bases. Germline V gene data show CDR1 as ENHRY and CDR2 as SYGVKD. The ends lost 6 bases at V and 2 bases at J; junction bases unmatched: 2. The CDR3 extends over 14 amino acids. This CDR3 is CAISGLAGTYEQYF. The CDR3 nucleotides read TGTGCCATCAGCGGACTAGCGGGGACCTACGAGCAGTACTTC.

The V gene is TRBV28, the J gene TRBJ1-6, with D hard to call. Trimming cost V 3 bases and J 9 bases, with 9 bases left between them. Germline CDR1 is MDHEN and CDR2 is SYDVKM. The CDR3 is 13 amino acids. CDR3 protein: CASSLAGSSPLHF. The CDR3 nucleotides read TGTGCCAGCAGTTTGGCAGGTAGTTCACCCCTCCACTTT.

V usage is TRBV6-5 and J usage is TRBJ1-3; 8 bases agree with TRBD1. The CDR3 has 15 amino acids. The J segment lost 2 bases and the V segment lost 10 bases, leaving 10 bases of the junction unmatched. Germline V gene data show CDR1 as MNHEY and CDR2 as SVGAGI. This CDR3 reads CATLPRGRAGNTIYF. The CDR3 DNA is TGTGCCACTCTCCCCAGGGGGCGCGCTGGAAACACCATATATTTT.

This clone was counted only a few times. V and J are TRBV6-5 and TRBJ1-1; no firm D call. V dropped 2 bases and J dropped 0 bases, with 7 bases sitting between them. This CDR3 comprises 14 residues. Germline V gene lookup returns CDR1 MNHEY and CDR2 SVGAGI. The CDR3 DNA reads TGTGCCAGCAGTTACGCAGAAATGAACACTGAAGCTTTCTTT. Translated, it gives CASSYAEMNTEAFF.

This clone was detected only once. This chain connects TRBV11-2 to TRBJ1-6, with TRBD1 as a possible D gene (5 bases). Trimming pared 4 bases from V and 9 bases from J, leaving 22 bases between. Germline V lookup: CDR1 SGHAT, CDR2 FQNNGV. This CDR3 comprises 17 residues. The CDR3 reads CASSSMARGKISSPLHF. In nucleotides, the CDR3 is TGTGCCAGCAGCTCCATGGCGCGGGGGAAGATAAGTTCACCCCTCCACTTT. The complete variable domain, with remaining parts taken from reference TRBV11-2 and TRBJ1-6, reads EAGVAQSPRYKIIEKRQSVAFWCNPISGHATLYWYQQILGQGPKLLIQFQNNGVVDDSQLPKDRFSAERLKGVDSTLKIQPAKLEDSAVYLCASSSMARGKISSPLHFGNGTRLTVT.

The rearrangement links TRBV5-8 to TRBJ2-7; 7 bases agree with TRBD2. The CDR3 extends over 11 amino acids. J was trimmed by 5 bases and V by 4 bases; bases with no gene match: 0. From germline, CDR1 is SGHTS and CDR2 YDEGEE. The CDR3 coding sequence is TGTGCCAGCAGCCGGGGGGACGAGCAGTACTTC. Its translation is CASSRGDEQYF.

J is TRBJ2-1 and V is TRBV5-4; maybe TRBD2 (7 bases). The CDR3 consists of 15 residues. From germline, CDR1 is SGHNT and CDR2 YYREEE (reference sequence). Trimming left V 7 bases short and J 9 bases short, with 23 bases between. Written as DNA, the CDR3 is TGTGCCAGCTCGGGGGCGGGGGATCTTCAAGGTGAGCAGTTCTTC. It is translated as CASSGAGDLQGEQFF.

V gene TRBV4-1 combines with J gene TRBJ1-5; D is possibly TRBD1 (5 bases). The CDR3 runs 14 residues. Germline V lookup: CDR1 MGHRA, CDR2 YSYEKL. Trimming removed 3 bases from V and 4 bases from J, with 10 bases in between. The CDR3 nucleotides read TGCGCCAGCAGCCAGATGGGGGGGAATCAGCCCCAGCATTTT. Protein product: CASSQMGGNQPQHF.

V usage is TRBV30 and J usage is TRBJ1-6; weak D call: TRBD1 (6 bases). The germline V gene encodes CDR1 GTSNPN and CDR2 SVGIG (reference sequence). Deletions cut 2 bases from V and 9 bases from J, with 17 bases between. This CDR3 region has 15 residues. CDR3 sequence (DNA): TGTGCCTGGAGTCCCACCAGGGGCTTGAGTTCACCCCTCCACTTT. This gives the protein CAWSPTRGLSSPLHF.

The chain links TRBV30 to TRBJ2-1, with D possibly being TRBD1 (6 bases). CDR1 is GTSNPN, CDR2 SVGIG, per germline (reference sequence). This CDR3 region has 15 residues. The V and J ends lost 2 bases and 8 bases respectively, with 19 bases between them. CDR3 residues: CAWSYQGSLGHEQFF. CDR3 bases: TGTGCCTGGAGTTATCAGGGGTCCCTTGGCCATGAGCAGTTCTTC.

For the CDR3, the DNA is TGTGCCAGCAGCCTTCTCCCGGGTTCCAGCTCCTACGAGCAGTACTTC. Amino acids: CASSLLPGSSSYEQYF. V and J are TRBV14 and TRBJ2-7; D remains unclear. Germline CDR1 and CDR2: SGHDN and FVKESK. V gave up 4 bases and J gave up 0 bases, with 16 bases separating them. The CDR3 contains 16 residues.

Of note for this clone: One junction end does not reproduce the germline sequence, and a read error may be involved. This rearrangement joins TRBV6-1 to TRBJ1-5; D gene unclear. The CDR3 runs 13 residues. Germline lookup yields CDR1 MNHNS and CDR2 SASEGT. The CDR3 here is CASREGLDFGKHF. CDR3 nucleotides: TGTGCCAGCAGAGAAGGACTAGATTTTGGGAAGCATTTT.

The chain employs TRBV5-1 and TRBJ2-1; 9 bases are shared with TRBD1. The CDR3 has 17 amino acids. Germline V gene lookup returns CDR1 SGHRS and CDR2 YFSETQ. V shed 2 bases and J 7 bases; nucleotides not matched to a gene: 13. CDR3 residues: CASSFETGGYSWNEQFF. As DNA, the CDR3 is TGCGCCAGCAGCTTCGAAACAGGGGGCTATAGTTGGAATGAGCAGTTCTTC.

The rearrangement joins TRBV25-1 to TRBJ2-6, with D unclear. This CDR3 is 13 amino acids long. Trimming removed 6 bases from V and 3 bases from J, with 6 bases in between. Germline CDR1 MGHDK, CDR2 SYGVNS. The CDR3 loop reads CASRSGGANVLTF. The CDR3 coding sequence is TGTGCCAGCAGATCAGGTGGGGCCAACGTCCTGACTTTC. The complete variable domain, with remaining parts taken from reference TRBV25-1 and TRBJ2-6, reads EADIYQTPRYLVIGTGKKITLECSQTMGHDKMYWYQQDPGMELHLIHYSYGVNSTEKGDLSSESTVSRIRTEHFPLTLESARPSHTSQYLCASRSGGANVLTFGAGSRLTVL.

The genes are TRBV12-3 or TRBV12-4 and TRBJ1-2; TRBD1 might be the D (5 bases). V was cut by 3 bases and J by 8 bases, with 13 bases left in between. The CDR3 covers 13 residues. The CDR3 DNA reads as TGTGCCAGCAGTTTGGGGCAGGTTGCCGGCTACACCTTC. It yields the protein CASSLGQVAGYTF.

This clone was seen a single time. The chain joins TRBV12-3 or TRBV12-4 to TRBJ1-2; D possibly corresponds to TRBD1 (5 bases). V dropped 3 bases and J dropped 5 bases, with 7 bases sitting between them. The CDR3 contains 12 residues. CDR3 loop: CASSFGGYGYTF. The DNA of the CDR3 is TGTGCCAGCAGTTTCGGGGGATATGGCTACACCTTC.

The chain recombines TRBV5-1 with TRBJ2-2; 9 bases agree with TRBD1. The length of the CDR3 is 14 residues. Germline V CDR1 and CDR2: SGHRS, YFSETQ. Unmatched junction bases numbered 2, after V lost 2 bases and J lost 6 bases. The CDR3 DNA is TGCGCCAGCAGCTTTTACAGGGGGCCCGGGGAGCTGTTTTTT. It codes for CASSFYRGPGELFF.

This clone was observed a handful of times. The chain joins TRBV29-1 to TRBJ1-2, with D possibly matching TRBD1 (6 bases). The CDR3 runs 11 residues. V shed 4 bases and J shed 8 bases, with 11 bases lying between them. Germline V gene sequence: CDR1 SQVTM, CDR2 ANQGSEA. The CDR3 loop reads CSVGQARGYTF. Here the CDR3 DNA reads TGCAGCGTTGGACAGGCTCGCGGCTACACCTTC. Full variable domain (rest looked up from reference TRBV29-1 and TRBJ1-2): SAVISQKPSRDICQRGTSLTIQCQVDSQVTMMFWYRQQPGQSLTLIATANQGSEATYESGFVIDKFPISRPNLTFSTLTVSNMSPEDSSIYLCSVGQARGYTFGSGTRLTVV.

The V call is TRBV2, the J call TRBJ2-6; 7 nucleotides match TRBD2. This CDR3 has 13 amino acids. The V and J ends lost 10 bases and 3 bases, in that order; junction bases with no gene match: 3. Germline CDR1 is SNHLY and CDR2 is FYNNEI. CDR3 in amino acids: CATGGSGANVLTF. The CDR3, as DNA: TGTGCCACCGGGGGGAGTGGGGCCAACGTCCTGACTTTC.

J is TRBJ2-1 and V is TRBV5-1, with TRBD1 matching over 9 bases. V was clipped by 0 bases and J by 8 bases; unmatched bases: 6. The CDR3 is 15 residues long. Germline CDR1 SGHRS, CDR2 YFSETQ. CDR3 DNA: TGCGCCAGCAGCTTGGTTTACAGGGGGCGGCATGAGCAGTTCTTC. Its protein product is CASSLVYRGRHEQFF.

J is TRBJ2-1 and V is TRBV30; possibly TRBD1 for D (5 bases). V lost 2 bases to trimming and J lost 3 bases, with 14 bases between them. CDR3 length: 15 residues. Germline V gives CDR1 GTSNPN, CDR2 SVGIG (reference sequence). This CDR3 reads CAWSSPGQYYNEQFF. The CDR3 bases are TGTGCCTGGAGTTCCCCAGGGCAGTACTACAATGAGCAGTTCTTC.

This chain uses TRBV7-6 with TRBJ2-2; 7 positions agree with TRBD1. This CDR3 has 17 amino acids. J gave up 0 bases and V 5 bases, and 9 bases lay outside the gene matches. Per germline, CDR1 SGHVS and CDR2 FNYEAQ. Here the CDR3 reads CASSQPRDSANTGELFF. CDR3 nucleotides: TGTGCCAGCAGCCAACCCCGGGACAGCGCGAACACCGGGGAGCTGTTTTTT.

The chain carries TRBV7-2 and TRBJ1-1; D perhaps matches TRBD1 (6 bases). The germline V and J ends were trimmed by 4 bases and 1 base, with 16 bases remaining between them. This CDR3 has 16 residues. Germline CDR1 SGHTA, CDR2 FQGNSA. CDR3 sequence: CASSWSGTTPNTEAFF. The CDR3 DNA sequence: TGTGCCAGCAGCTGGTCCGGGACAACTCCGAACACTGAAGCTTTCTTT. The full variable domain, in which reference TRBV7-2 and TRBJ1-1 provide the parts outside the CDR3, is GAGVSQSPSNKVTEKGKDVELRCDPISGHTALYWYRQSLGQGLEFLIYFQGNSAPDKSGLPSDRFSAERTGGSVSTLTIQRTQQEDSAVYLCASSWSGTTPNTEAFFGQGTRLTVV.